A single sample gave rise to the 27 T cell receptor beta chains below, sequenced in a study of T cell repertoires in cytomegalovirus infection. Using its own MiXCR run on the reads, TCRdb lists one record per CDR3 protein. The table includes over 200,000 distinct CDR3 sequences, about an eighth detected once. Sequencing used PBMCs. These receptors were taken from a human donor in good health (CMV status not recorded). Some clones in this sample may be carry-over from other donors' samples.

This clonotype has just a few counts. The CDR3 protein is CASSDRQDNTGELFF. CDR3 sequence (DNA): TGTGCCAGCAGTGACCGACAGGATAACACCGGGGAGCTGTTTTTT. The gene calls are TRBV25-1 and TRBJ2-2; tentative D call: TRBD1 (6 bases). This CDR3 has 15 amino acids. V lost 3 bases and J lost 2, with 10 bases in between. Germline V gene sequence: CDR1 MGHDK, CDR2 SYGVNS.

This clonotype was observed many times. The chain links TRBV7-9 to TRBJ1-5; 7 bases align to TRBD1. Germline assignment: CDR1 SEHNR and CDR2 FQNEAQ (reference sequence). V lost 5 bases and J lost 1; bases outside the gene matches: 8. CDR3 length equals 16 residues. CDR3 residues: CASSKTGDPSNQPQHF. CDR3 coding DNA: TGTGCCAGCAGCAAAACAGGGGATCCGAGCAATCAGCCCCAGCATTTT.

The chain joins TRBV7-8 to TRBJ2-1; the D gene could be TRBD1 or TRBD2 (5 bases each). Trimming removed 4 bases from V and 5 bases from J, with 9 bases in between. Germline V lookup: CDR1 SGHVS, CDR2 FQNEAQ. The CDR3 extends over 13 amino acids. DNA of the CDR3: TGTGCCAGCAGCTACGGGGCGAACAATGAGCAGTTCTTC. This sequence encodes CASSYGANNEQFF.

At least ten counts were recorded for this clonotype. The chain links TRBV20-1 to TRBJ2-7, with TRBD1 matching over 11 bases. The J segment lost 3 bases and the V segment lost 3 bases, leaving 13 bases of the junction unmatched. The CDR3 loop spans 17 amino acids. Germline V gene lookup returns CDR1 DFQATT and CDR2 SNEGSKA (reference sequence). The CDR3 reads CSASLGQGARFIYEQYF. The CDR3 DNA reads TGCAGTGCTAGCCTAGGACAGGGGGCTAGGTTCATCTACGAGCAGTACTTC.

This clonotype appeared many times. The J gene is TRBJ2-5, the V gene TRBV5-1; D possibly corresponds to TRBD1 (5 bases). Germline V gene sequence: CDR1 SGHRS, CDR2 YFSETQ. Trimming pared 0 bases from V and 1 base from J, leaving 10 bases between. The CDR3 spans 15 residues. CDR3 residues: CASSLGDSFQETQYF. The CDR3 bases are TGCGCCAGCAGCTTGGGAGACAGTTTCCAAGAGACCCAGTACTTC.

V is TRBV29-1 and J is TRBJ2-5; D gene uncertain. V lost 3 bases, J lost 7 bases, and 15 bases lay in between. The CDR3 is 13 residues long. Germline CDR1 and CDR2: SQVTM and ANQGSEA. The CDR3 region has the DNA TGCAGCGTTGAGGGTCCGGCGGATCGGACCCAGTACTTC. Residues: CSVEGPADRTQYF.

This clonotype was observed at least ten times. V is TRBV20-1 and J is TRBJ1-1, with D unresolved. CDR1 and CDR2 from the germline V gene are DFQATT and SNEGSKA (reference sequence). The CDR3 loop spans 15 amino acids. V was clipped by 3 bases and J by 2 bases, with 16 bases between them. The CDR3 reads CSASSPSEGNTEAFF. Written as DNA, the CDR3 is TGCAGTGCTAGTAGTCCTTCGGAGGGAAACACTGAAGCTTTCTTT.

The chain combines TRBV29-1 with TRBJ2-1; 8 bases align to TRBD2. Germline CDR1 reads SQVTM; CDR2 reads ANQGSEA. V was clipped by 8 bases and J by 2 bases; unmatched bases: 5. This CDR3 has 13 amino acids. CDR3 sequence: CSSGGEPYNEQFF. For the CDR3, the DNA is TGCAGCTCCGGGGGGGAGCCCTACAATGAGCAGTTCTTC.

This clonotype was picked up many times. The gene calls are TRBV7-7 and TRBJ2-3; 8 bases fit TRBD2. Losses at the gene ends were 5 bases for V and 8 bases for J; bases not matched to a gene: 12. Germline V gene sequence: CDR1 SSHAT, CDR2 FNYEAQ (reference sequence). This CDR3 has 15 amino acids. The CDR3 region is CASSEAAGEILTQYF. CDR3 DNA sequence: TGTGCCAGCAGCGAGGCAGCGGGGGAGATCCTTACGCAGTATTTT.

This clonotype was recorded at least ten times. J is TRBJ1-2 and V is TRBV7-2; D is ambiguous. The germline V gene encodes CDR1 SGHTA and CDR2 FQGNSA. The CDR3 loop spans 16 amino acids. The V end was cut by 1 base, the J end by 5 bases, with 17 bases between. CDR3 sequence (DNA): TGTGCCAGCAGCTTAGACCTTAAGGCCCGAGCTTATGGCTACACCTTC. Translating it yields CASSLDLKARAYGYTF.

This clonotype has more than one count but fewer than ten. The rearrangement links TRBV19 to TRBJ2-3; 9 bases match TRBD1. The CDR3 totals 13 residues. Per the germline V gene, CDR1 is LNHDA and CDR2 is SQIVND (reference sequence). V shed 5 bases and J 7 bases; nucleotides not matched to a gene: 4. The CDR3 spells CASSATGGNTQYF. As DNA, the CDR3 is TGTGCCAGTAGTGCGACAGGGGGGAATACGCAGTATTTT.

The chain recombines TRBV6-6 with TRBJ2-7; D is undetermined. The V end was cut by 8 bases, the J end by 2 bases, with 10 bases between. The CDR3 has 12 residues. Germline CDR1 and CDR2: MNHNY and SVGAGI (reference sequence). CDR3 amino acids: CASGQRTYEQYF. The CDR3 DNA sequence: TGTGCCAGCGGGCAGAGGACCTACGAGCAGTACTTC.

This clonotype showed up many times. The rearrangement links TRBV6-2 or TRBV6-3 to TRBJ2-7; TRBD1 is a possible D gene (5 bases). In germline, CDR1 is MNHEY, CDR2 SVGEGT. Trimming took 3 bases from V and 3 from J, leaving 18 bases between them. This CDR3 is built from 16 residues. The CDR3 DNA reads TGTGCCAGCAGTTATTCCGGACAAGGTTATTACTACGAGCAGTACTTC. Its protein is CASSYSGQGYYYEQYF.

This clonotype was seen more than once but under ten times. The V call is TRBV29-1, the J call TRBJ2-5, with D hard to call. V was trimmed by 4 bases and J by 1 base, leaving 10 bases between them. The germline gives CDR1 SQVTM, CDR2 ANQGSEA. The CDR3 has 13 residues. The DNA for the CDR3 is TGCAGCGTTGTACGAGCGACCCAAGAGACCCAGTACTTC. Its protein product is CSVVRATQETQYF. Full variable domain (rest looked up from reference TRBV29-1 and TRBJ2-5): SAVISQKPSRDICQRGTSLTIQCQVDSQVTMMFWYRQQPGQSLTLIATANQGSEATYESGFVIDKFPISRPNLTFSTLTVSNMSPEDSSIYLCSVVRATQETQYFGPGTRLLVL.

At least ten counts were recorded for this clonotype. The genes are TRBV7-2 and TRBJ1-2; 7 nucleotides line up with TRBD1. V gave up 5 bases and J gave up 2 bases; unmatched junction bases: 11. Germline lookup yields CDR1 SGHTA and CDR2 FQGNSA. This CDR3 is 16 amino acids long. DNA for the CDR3: TGTGCCAGCAGCCCCCTCCCGGGACAGAACAACTATGGCTACACCTTC. Amino acids: CASSPLPGQNNYGYTF.

This clonotype has only one observation. A much larger clone lies one base from this, so it may be a read error. The J gene is TRBJ2-1, the V gene TRBV7-2, with unresolved D. The germline CDR1 and CDR2 sequences are SGHTA and FQGNSA. This CDR3 has 14 residues. V lost 2 bases, J lost 2 bases, and 7 bases lay in between. The CDR3 protein is CASSLHGAYNEQFF. The CDR3 region has the DNA TGTGCCAGCAGCTTACATGGCGCCTACAATGAGCAGTTCTTC.

The J gene is TRBJ2-3, the V gene TRBV20-1; the D is unclear. The V gene's germline CDR1 is DFQATT and CDR2 SNEGSKA (reference sequence). The CDR3 is made up of 16 amino acids. V shed 0 bases and J shed 3 bases, with 16 bases lying between them. The CDR3 protein is CSARDKFASKTDTQYF. CDR3 nucleotide sequence: TGCAGTGCTAGAGATAAGTTTGCGAGCAAAACAGATACGCAGTATTTT.

This rearrangement joins TRBV28 to TRBJ2-3; TRBD1 matches at 8 bases. Germline V CDR1 and CDR2: MDHEN, SYDVKM. CDR3 size: 17 residues. The V and J ends lost 2 bases and 3 bases, in that order; junction bases with no gene match: 10. CDR3 loop: CASSLEGQGRGTDTQYF. CDR3 nucleotides: TGTGCCAGCAGTTTAGAAGGACAGGGAAGGGGTACAGATACGCAGTATTTT.

This sequence joins TRBV3-1 and TRBJ1-1, with 8 bases lining up with TRBD1. The CDR3 has 14 amino acids. Germline V lookup: CDR1 LGHDT, CDR2 YNNKEL (reference sequence). V was pared by 3 bases and J by 1 base, with 1 base of the junction left unmatched. The CDR3 region is CASSQTGENTEAFF. The CDR3 nucleotides are TGTGCCAGCAGCCAGACAGGGGAGAACACTGAAGCTTTCTTT.

The chain recombines TRBV5-1 with TRBJ2-3; possibly TRBD1 or TRBD2 for D (5 bases each). This CDR3 contains 16 residues. V lost 0 bases to trimming and J lost 0 bases, with 11 bases between them. Germline lookup yields CDR1 SGHRS and CDR2 YFSETQ. In DNA form, the CDR3 reads TGCGCCAGCAGCTTGGACCCCGGGGCTAGCACAGATACGCAGTATTTT. Protein: CASSLDPGASTDTQYF.

The table lists this clonotype with a few counts. The gene calls are TRBV28 and TRBJ2-7; D could derive from TRBD1 or TRBD2 (5 bases each). Trimming shortened V by 5 bases and J by 9 bases, and 23 bases separated the two germline ends. The CDR3 is 15 residues long. CDR1 and CDR2 (germline): MDHEN, SYDVKM. The CDR3 here is CASSETGTDGGGQYF. The CDR3 DNA reads as TGTGCCAGCAGTGAAACCGGGACCGACGGCGGTGGGCAGTACTTC. Together with reference TRBV28 and TRBJ2-7, the CDR3 gives the full variable domain: DVKVTQSSRYLVKRTGEKVFLECVQDMDHENMFWYRQDPGLGLRLIYFSYDVKMKEKGDIPEGYSVSREKKERFSLILESASTNQTSMYLCASSETGTDGGGQYFGPGTRLTVT.

This clonotype occurred a few times. V and J are TRBV4-1 and TRBJ1-2, with a possible D match to TRBD1 (6 bases). CDR1 and CDR2 (germline): MGHRA, YSYEKL. Trimming took 4 bases from V and 2 from J, leaving 14 bases between them. This CDR3 contains 15 residues. This chain's CDR3 is CASSRGGHGNYGYTF. DNA of the CDR3: TGCGCCAGCAGCCGGGGGGGCCATGGGAACTATGGCTACACCTTC.

This clonotype was detected many times. The chain joins TRBV7-9 to TRBJ2-5; D is unclear. V was trimmed by 2 bases and J by 5 bases, leaving 15 bases between them. Germline V gene data show CDR1 as SEHNR and CDR2 as FQNEAQ (reference sequence). The CDR3 totals 15 residues. CDR3: CASSLSWPKLETQYF. The CDR3 nucleotides are TGTGCCAGCAGCTTATCCTGGCCCAAGCTGGAGACCCAGTACTTC.

This clonotype turned up a few times. CDR3 protein: CSARDPPEMVGYTF. The DNA of the CDR3 is TGCAGTGCTAGAGATCCCCCCGAGATGGTTGGCTACACCTTC. The chain uses TRBV20-1 and TRBJ1-2; D is unresolved. Trimming pared 0 bases from V and 7 bases from J, leaving 15 bases between. The CDR3 is 14 residues long. The germline V gene has CDR1 DFQATT and CDR2 SNEGSKA (reference sequence).

This clonotype was counted ten times or more. J is TRBJ1-2 and V is TRBV6-1; D gene ambiguous. The germline gives CDR1 MNHNS, CDR2 SASEGT. V lost 5 bases and J 4 bases, leaving 14 bases between the germline ends. This CDR3 is 14 amino acids long. The CDR3 sequence is CASSPKTISYGYTF. The CDR3 DNA reads TGTGCCAGCAGTCCTAAGACAATCTCCTATGGCTACACCTTC.

This clonotype was recorded a few times. The rearrangement links TRBV2 to TRBJ1-2; D uncertain. V was clipped by 1 base and J by 4 bases, with 4 bases between them. The CDR3 runs 12 residues. The V gene's germline CDR1 is SNHLY and CDR2 FYNNEI. For the CDR3, the DNA is TGTGCCAGCAGTGAAGGTAGCTATGGCTACACCTTC. It is translated as CASSEGSYGYTF.

This clonotype was seen ten or more times. The chain is built from TRBV7-3 and TRBJ2-1; 7 bases agree with TRBD2. With V trimmed by 2 bases and J by 5 bases, 6 bases remained unmatched. This CDR3 is built from 15 residues. Germline values: CDR1 SGHTA, CDR2 FQGTGA. The CDR3 sequence is CASSLDQAGDNEQFF. CDR3 sequence (DNA): TGTGCCAGCAGCTTAGACCAGGCGGGGGACAATGAGCAGTTCTTC.